This T cell receptor beta chain was documented in a study of CD8 T cells in Susac syndrome. RNA amounts of roughly 0.45 to 1 ug underwent reverse transcription with random hexamers. A single record per CDR3 protein comes from TCRdb applying MiXCR to the immunoSEQ multiplex PCR reads. Of 160,000 or so distinct CDR3 sequences listed, about 90% are singletons. Trimming left V 4 bases short and J 3 bases short, with 17 bases between. Per the germline V gene, CDR1 is SGHNT and CDR2 is YYREEE (reference sequence). The length of the CDR3 is 15 residues. The sequence derives from a human donor in good health. J is TRBJ2-7 and V is TRBV5-4, with D perhaps being TRBD1 or TRBD2 (5 bases each). The sample comprised CD4+ T cells from PBMCs. The CDR3 reads CASSPGAPDYYEQYF. In DNA form, the CDR3 reads TGTGCCAGCAGCCCCGGGGCGCCCGACTACTACGAGCAGTACTTC.